The next 8 T cell receptor beta chains were all read from a single sample in a study of blood T cell repertoires in COVID-19. Sequencing was performed with immunoSEQ multiplex PCR; in TCRdb, only in-frame clones are kept and a portion is missing. The data contain about 98,000 clones, roughly 86% of them singletons. Specimen: peripheral blood. These receptors were collected from a man in his fifties with acute or convalescent COVID-19.

The chain has TRBV10-2 and TRBJ1-5; 10 nucleotides match TRBD1. The junction had 5 bases not matched to a gene; V was cut back by 7 bases and J by 5 bases. This CDR3 region has 14 residues. Germline V gene lookup returns CDR1 WSHSY and CDR2 SAAADI. The CDR3 coding sequence is TGCGCCAGCACCGGGACAGGGGATTATCAGCCCCAGCATTTT. This gives the protein CASTGTGDYQPQHF.

The V gene is TRBV13, the J gene TRBJ2-1; a possible D gene is TRBD2 (7 bases). The CDR3 length is 16 residues. Germline values: CDR1 PRHDT, CDR2 FYEKMQ (reference sequence). Between the trimmed V and J ends, which lost 5 bases and 2 bases, there was a span of 16 bases. CDR3 residues: CASSPGGHLPYNEQFF. The CDR3 nucleotides are TGTGCCAGCAGCCCCGGGGGGCACTTACCCTACAATGAGCAGTTCTTC. Combining the CDR3 with reference TRBV13 and TRBJ2-1 gives the whole variable domain AAGVIQSPRHLIKEKRETATLKCYPIPRHDTVYWYQQGPGQDPQFLISFYEKMQSDKGSIPDRFSAQQFSDYHSELNMSSLELGDSALYFCASSPGGHLPYNEQFFGPGTRLTVL.

This rearrangement joins TRBV11-2 to TRBJ1-2, with a weak D call TRBD1 (6 bases). CDR3 length: 14 amino acids. Germline CDR1 SGHAT, CDR2 FQNNGV. Between the trimmed V and J ends, which lost 4 bases and 4 bases, there was a span of 13 bases. As DNA, the CDR3 is TGTGCCAGCAGCTCTAGCGGGGGCGGCTATGGCTACACCTTC. It translates to CASSSSGGGYGYTF.

This clone was recorded only once. The V and J genes are TRBV5-8 and TRBJ2-3; 10 bases align to TRBD1. The CDR3 length is 14 residues. J lost 7 bases, V lost 4 bases, and 6 bases had no gene match. Germline loops: CDR1 SGHTS, CDR2 YDEGEE. The DNA for the CDR3 is TGTGCCAGCAGCCCCGGGACAGGGGCTAATACGCAGTATTTT. This codes for CASSPGTGANTQYF.

This clone appeared a single time. V usage is TRBV18 and J usage is TRBJ1-5, with 8 bases lining up with TRBD1. CDR1 is KGHSH and CDR2 is LQKENI in the germline V gene. The length of the CDR3 is 13 residues. Trimming removed 4 bases from V and 5 bases from J; junction bases left unmatched: 1. The CDR3 region is CASSLQGDQPQHF. CDR3 nucleotide sequence: TGTGCCAGCTCACTACAGGGGGATCAGCCCCAGCATTTT.

This clone is medium-sized by share. The chain couples TRBV23-1 to TRBJ1-2, with TRBD1 as a possible D gene (6 bases). TRBV23-1 is an ORF, and what it does is uncertain. There are 13 residues in the CDR3. Between the trimmed V and J ends, which lost 6 bases and 3 bases, there was a span of 11 bases. CDR3 in DNA: TGCGCCAGCAGACAGGGTGTAGACTATGGCTACACCTTC. Translation gives CASRQGVDYGYTF.

The CDR3 here is CASSWDTTGYGNTIYF. The CDR3 nucleotides are TGCGCCAGCAGCTGGGACACAACAGGCTATGGAAACACCATATATTTT. The chain recombines TRBV5-1 with TRBJ1-3, with D maybe TRBD1 (6 bases). Germline V lookup: CDR1 SGHRS, CDR2 YFSETQ. V dropped 3 bases and J dropped 3 bases, with 16 bases sitting between them. This CDR3 is 16 amino acids long. The whole variable domain, filled in from reference TRBV5-1 and TRBJ1-3, reads KAGVTQTPRYLIKTRGQQVTLSCSPISGHRSVSWYQQTPGQGLQFLFEYFSETQRNKGNFPGRFSGRQFSNSRSEMNVSTLELGDSALYLCASSWDTTGYGNTIYFGEGSWLTVV.

The chain recombines TRBV7-9 with TRBJ1-2, with 11 bases fitting TRBD1. The V segment lost 0 bases and the J segment 7 bases; nucleotides outside the gene matches: 7. The CDR3 spans 16 residues. The germline CDR1 and CDR2 sequences are SEHNR and FQNEAQ (reference sequence). This CDR3 is CASSLARGTGGVGYTF. The CDR3 DNA is TGTGCCAGCAGCTTAGCCCGCGGGACAGGGGGTGTTGGCTACACCTTC.